This TCR beta chain was observed in a study of technical replicates of blood from a few donors. CDR3 size: 14 residues. Germline loops: CDR1 SQVTM, CDR2 ANQGSEA. Losses at the gene ends were 5 bases for V and 0 bases for J; bases not matched to a gene: 4. Using immunoSEQ multiplex PCR, the repertoire was profiled, and TCRdb retains in-frame clones only, with some absent. The data hold roughly 100,000 clones, with 90% to 97% observed a single time. Sequenced sample: T cells isolated from PBMCs. The chain carries TRBV29-1 and TRBJ1-5; 7 positions agree with TRBD1. This receptor was identified in a human donor in good health. The CDR3 loop is CSVTQGSSNQPQHF. CDR3 bases: TGCAGCGTTACACAGGGGAGTAGCAATCAGCCCCAGCATTTT.